The 27 T cell receptor beta chains listed next were all sequenced from one sample in a study of OX40 agonist ivuxolimab in advanced cancers. Profiling relied on immunoSEQ multiplex PCR, and the TCRdb table lists in-frame clones only, not all of them. The sample lists just under 65,000 clones; 70% to 90% were seen once. This material consisted of CD4+ or CD8+ T cells sorted from blood, taken in a trial of the OX40 agonist ivuxolimab. The receptor set was obtained from an adult with an advanced solid tumor such as melanoma, head and neck, liver or kidney cancer.

This chain uses TRBV11-2 with TRBJ2-7; D is undetermined. CDR1 and CDR2 (germline): SGHAT, FQNNGV. The V end was cut by 0 bases, the J end by 2 bases, with 8 bases between. CDR3 length: 14 amino acids. The CDR3 sequence: CASSLDPRTYEQYF. The DNA for the CDR3 is TGTGCCAGCAGCTTAGATCCGAGGACCTACGAGCAGTACTTC.

As for this clone: The junction departs from the called germline gene at one end, perhaps through a read error. The chain joins TRBV7-9 to TRBJ2-7; 12 bases agree with TRBD2. The CDR3 contains 18 residues. Germline assignment: CDR1 SEHNR and CDR2 FQNEAQ (reference sequence). CDR3 nucleotides: TGTGCCAGCAGCTTATTAAAACCTAGCGGGGGGGAATCCTCCGAGCAGTACTTC. Amino acid sequence: CASSLLKPSGGESSEQYF.

The chain carries TRBV4-3 and TRBJ1-1, with D perhaps matching TRBD1 (5 bases). V was pared by 0 bases and J by 4 bases, with 12 bases between. CDR1 and CDR2 (germline): LGHNA, YSLEER. The CDR3 spans 15 residues. The CDR3 sequence is CASSQEGLGGTEAFF. The CDR3 coding sequence is TGCGCCAGCAGCCAAGAAGGCTTGGGGGGCACTGAAGCTTTCTTT.

The chain recombines TRBV4-3 with TRBJ1-1; TRBD1 might be the D (6 bases). The germline CDR1 and CDR2 sequences are LGHNA and YSLEER. Trimming left V 0 bases short and J 6 bases short, with 17 bases between. This CDR3 spans 16 amino acids. The CDR3 DNA reads as TGCGCCAGCAGCCAAGATAAGGGGGGTCCTGGGGCTGAAGCTTTCTTT. Its protein is CASSQDKGGPGAEAFF.

This chain joins TRBV15 and TRBJ2-7; TRBD2 matches 8 bases. The junction had 4 bases not matched to a gene; V was cut back by 7 bases and J by 5 bases. The CDR3 contains 12 residues. The V gene's germline CDR1 is LNHNV and CDR2 YYDKDF (reference sequence). This CDR3 reads CATTGGGNEQYF. CDR3 coding DNA: TGTGCCACCACCGGGGGGGGCAACGAGCAGTACTTC.

V and J are TRBV9 and TRBJ2-3, with TRBD2 matching 10 bases. Germline values: CDR1 SGDLS, CDR2 YYNGEE. The CDR3 consists of 18 residues. Trimming cost V 4 bases and J 0 bases; bases outside gene matches: 11. CDR3 sequence reads: CASSRGTSAFLSTDTQYF. The CDR3 DNA sequence: TGTGCCAGCAGCCGAGGGACTAGCGCATTCTTAAGCACAGATACGCAGTATTTT.

V and J are TRBV5-6 and TRBJ1-2; D is perhaps TRBD1 (5 bases). Trimming removed 4 bases at V and 4 bases at J, with 11 bases between. Germline-derived CDR1 and CDR2 are SGHDT and YYEEEE. The CDR3 runs to 13 residues. CDR3 in DNA: TGTGCCAGCAGCGCACAGGACGCCTATGGCTACACCTTC. Its protein is CASSAQDAYGYTF.

The rearrangement joins TRBV14 to TRBJ2-3; D is unclear. Germline V gives CDR1 SGHDN, CDR2 FVKESK. The CDR3 runs 15 residues. V lost 0 bases to trimming and J lost 1 base, with 8 bases between them. CDR3 region: CASSQDRVGTDTQYF. Here the CDR3 DNA reads TGTGCCAGCAGCCAAGATCGCGTTGGCACAGATACGCAGTATTTT. Full variable domain (outside the CDR3, taken from reference TRBV14 and TRBJ2-3): EAGVTQFPSHSVIEKGQTVTLRCDPISGHDNLYWYRRVMGKEIKFLLHFVKESKQDESGMPNNRFLAERTGGTYSTLKVQPAELEDSGVYFCASSQDRVGTDTQYFGPGTRLTVL.

This clone is a singleton in its sample. The V gene is TRBV7-9, the J gene TRBJ2-1; 8 bases are shared with TRBD1. The CDR3 length is 14 residues. The ends lost 11 bases at V and 5 bases at J; junction bases unmatched: 11. CDR1 and CDR2 from the germline V gene are SEHNR and FQNEAQ (reference sequence). This CDR3 is CAGTGAGGHNEQFF. In DNA, the CDR3 is TGTGCCGGGACTGGGGCAGGGGGCCACAATGAGCAGTTCTTC. The full variable domain, its missing parts supplied by reference TRBV7-9 and TRBJ2-1, is DTGVSQNPRHKITKRGQNVTFRCDPISEHNRLYWYRQTLGQGPEFLTYFQNEAQLEKSRLLSDRFSAERPKGSFSTLEIQRTEQGDSAMYLCAGTGAGGHNEQFFGPGTRLTVL.

This clone was counted once. The CDR3 here is CASSALPSDTQYF. CDR3 bases: TGTGCCAGCAGCGCCCTTCCCTCAGATACGCAGTATTTT. This sequence joins TRBV7-3 and TRBJ2-3; D gene ambiguous. Trimming stripped 5 bases from V and 4 bases from J, with 10 bases between. The length of the CDR3 is 13 residues. Germline values: CDR1 SGHTA, CDR2 FQGTGA.

The gene calls are TRBV10-3 and TRBJ1-1; D possibly corresponds to TRBD1 (6 bases). The CDR3 is 15 residues long. Germline assignment: CDR1 ENHRY and CDR2 SYGVKD. The V end was cut by 3 bases, the J end by 4 bases, with 15 bases between. The CDR3 region is CAISESWGLSTEAFF. CDR3 DNA: TGTGCCATCAGTGAATCTTGGGGGCTGAGCACTGAAGCTTTCTTT.

The chain is built from TRBV28 and TRBJ1-2, with TRBD1 identical over 9 bases. V lost 8 bases to trimming and J lost 8 bases; unmatched junction nucleotides: 18. Looked up from germline, CDR1 is MDHEN and CDR2 is SYDVKM. The CDR3 sequence is 16 residues long. CDR3 bases: TGTGCCAGCCTATTAAGTCAACAGGGGGCCGTAGGAGGCTACACCTTC. It specifies CASLLSQQGAVGGYTF.

The V and J genes are TRBV29-1 and TRBJ2-1; 8 bases are a match to TRBD2. V lost 5 bases to trimming and J lost 9 bases; unmatched junction nucleotides: 12. The CDR3 loop spans 14 amino acids. Germline lookup yields CDR1 SQVTM and CDR2 ANQGSEA. The DNA of the CDR3 is TGCAGCGTTCCAGGGAGCGGGAGTTTGAGTGAGCAGTTCTTC. It yields the protein CSVPGSGSLSEQFF.

The J gene is TRBJ1-6, the V gene TRBV27; D is unclear. The CDR3 totals 15 residues. With 1 base removed from V and 9 bases from J, the gap between germline ends came to 13 bases. The germline V gene has CDR1 MNHEY and CDR2 SMNVEV (reference sequence). The CDR3 loop is CASSLYPAMGSPLHF. The CDR3 DNA reads TGTGCCAGCAGTTTATACCCGGCGATGGGTTCACCCCTCCACTTT.

This chain uses TRBV9 with TRBJ2-6, with unresolved D. In germline, CDR1 is SGDLS, CDR2 YYNGEE. The V end was cut by 0 bases, the J end by 0 bases, with 4 bases between. This CDR3 comprises 15 residues. Written as DNA, the CDR3 is TGTGCCAGCAGCGTAGGAGACTCTGGGGCCAACGTCCTGACTTTC. Its translation: CASSVGDSGANVLTF.

This clone appeared a single time. This rearrangement joins TRBV6-6 to TRBJ2-1; 15 bases fit TRBD2. The CDR3 is made up of 16 amino acids. V was clipped by 6 bases and J by 8 bases; unmatched bases: 8. Germline assignment: CDR1 MNHNY and CDR2 SVGAGI (reference sequence). The CDR3 region is CASRRGLAGGSDEQFF. CDR3 nucleotides: TGTGCCAGCAGGCGCGGACTAGCGGGAGGGAGCGATGAGCAGTTCTTC.

The chain employs TRBV28 and TRBJ1-1; perhaps TRBD1 as D (5 bases). The germline V gene has CDR1 MDHEN and CDR2 SYDVKM. This CDR3 has 14 amino acids. V lost 6 bases and J 10 bases, leaving 21 bases between the germline ends. CDR3 nucleotides: TGTGCCAGCAGCGAATACAGGTCCGCCAACGGAGCTTTCTTT. The encoded protein is CASSEYRSANGAFF.

The gene calls are TRBV28 and TRBJ1-1, with TRBD1 matching over 10 bases. Germline V gene sequence: CDR1 MDHEN, CDR2 SYDVKM. V lost 3 bases, J lost 5 bases, and 6 bases stayed unmatched. CDR3 length: 15 amino acids. As DNA, the CDR3 is TGTGCCAGCAGTTTCTCTGGACAGGGGGGGACTGAAGCTTTCTTT. Translated, it gives CASSFSGQGGTEAFF.

V usage is TRBV11-3 and J usage is TRBJ1-1, with D perhaps TRBD1 (5 bases). CDR3 size: 14 residues. CDR1 and CDR2 (germline): SGHNT, YENEEA. V shed 1 base and J shed 6 bases, with 12 bases lying between them. CDR3 loop: CASSLGGGGSEAFF. The CDR3 DNA is TGTGCCAGCAGCTTAGGGGGCGGCGGTTCTGAAGCTTTCTTT.

The chain is built from TRBV4-2 and TRBJ1-5, with a possible D match to TRBD1 (6 bases). Trimming took 2 bases from V and 2 from J, leaving 10 bases between them. Germline CDR1 and CDR2: LGHNA and YNFKEQ. The CDR3 runs 15 residues. As DNA, the CDR3 is TGTGCCAGCAGCCAAAATTCAGGGGGCAATCAGCCCCAGCATTTT. The encoded protein is CASSQNSGGNQPQHF.

The J gene is TRBJ2-1, the V gene TRBV28; D is possibly TRBD2 (5 bases). The V end lost 5 bases, the J end lost 7 bases, and 9 bases lay between the germline ends. CDR1 is MDHEN, CDR2 SYDVKM, per germline. The CDR3 spans 12 residues. CDR3 DNA sequence: TGTGCCAGCAGTAGCGGTCGGAATGAGCAGTTCTTC. It yields the protein CASSSGRNEQFF.

The chain employs TRBV12-5 and TRBJ1-3; no firm D call. The CDR3 totals 14 residues. Trimming took off 6 bases at V and 0 bases at J, with 9 bases between the two ends. CDR1 and CDR2 from the germline V gene are LGHNT and FRNRAP. CDR3 bases: TGTGCTAGTGGCGGTGGGCCCTCTGGAAACACCATATATTTT. Its protein product is CASGGGPSGNTIYF.

This clone was observed once. At one end the junction does not follow the germline gene, possibly because of a read error. The chain couples TRBV6-6 to TRBJ2-7; D assignment may be TRBD1 or TRBD2 (5 bases each). The CDR3 covers 12 residues. CDR1 and CDR2 (germline): MNHNY, SVGAGI (reference sequence). The CDR3 DNA is TGTGCCAGCAGTTACTCGACGGGACCTCGAGACTTC. Translation gives CASSYSTGPRDF.

The chain recombines TRBV5-8 with TRBJ2-2, with TRBD2 identical over 15 bases. This CDR3 is built from 19 residues. CDR1 and CDR2 from the germline V gene are SGHTS and YDEGEE. V lost 4 bases and J lost 6; bases outside the gene matches: 13. CDR3 in DNA: TGTGCCAGCAGCCAGGACGCCGGACTAGCGGGAGGGAATCCCGGGGAGCTGTTTTTT. Encoded protein: CASSQDAGLAGGNPGELFF.

The chain uses TRBV6-4 and TRBJ2-2; no firm D call. Deletions cut 6 bases from V and 1 base from J, with 12 bases between. Per the germline V gene, CDR1 is MRHNA and CDR2 is SNTAGT. This CDR3 region has 15 residues. The CDR3 region is CASSESPGNTGELFF. CDR3 nucleotide sequence: TGTGCCAGCAGCGAATCCCCAGGGAACACCGGGGAGCTGTTTTTT.

This clone was recorded only once. The genes are TRBV25-1 and TRBJ2-3; tentative D call: TRBD2 (5 bases). The germline V gene has CDR1 MGHDK and CDR2 SYGVNS. Trimming removed 2 bases at V and 0 bases at J, with 12 bases between. The CDR3 loop spans 16 amino acids. The DNA for the CDR3 is TGTGCCAGCAGTGAAGTTTATGCGGGTAGCACAGATACGCAGTATTTT. This translates into CASSEVYAGSTDTQYF. Using reference TRBV25-1 and TRBJ2-3 for the parts outside the CDR3, the full variable domain is EADIYQTPRYLVIGTGKKITLECSQTMGHDKMYWYQQDPGMELHLIHYSYGVNSTEKGDLSSESTVSRIRTEHFPLTLESARPSHTSQYLCASSEVYAGSTDTQYFGPGTRLTVL.

The V call is TRBV11-3, the J call TRBJ2-3, with 8 bases that match TRBD2. Germline V lookup: CDR1 SGHNT, CDR2 YENEEA. This CDR3 region has 15 residues. V was pared by 5 bases and J by 2 bases, with 6 bases of the junction left unmatched. The CDR3 sequence: CASSPREGLTDTQYF. CDR3 in DNA: TGTGCCAGCAGCCCCCGGGAGGGCCTCACAGATACGCAGTATTTT.